The present entry profiles one T cell receptor beta chain with its context. The target antigen is unknown. The data stem from a study of identical twins. Regarding the study as a whole: There were fewer insertions in abundant cord blood beta clonotypes, but memory repertoires showed no such pattern.

The germline V gene has CDR1 DFQATT and CDR2 SNEGSKA (reference sequence). The V and J ends lost 0 bases and 3 bases respectively, with 12 bases between them. This CDR3 region has 14 residues. Carrying unique molecular identifiers, the cDNA also gained a universal primer site through template switching. TCRdb re-called the 5' RACE reads through MiXCR, storing one row per CDR3 protein. Of roughly 770,000 distinct CDR3 sequences listed, approximately 18% are singletons. Every sampled donor was Caucasian and healthy. These same data were also listed under a study on T cells expressing NK-cell markers.

This TCR derives from a woman aged 18 to 35 in good health. The sample comprised PBMCs. V gene TRBV20-1 combines with J gene TRBJ2-7; D unclear. The CDR3: CSARDPAAIYEQYF. The DNA of the CDR3 is TGCAGTGCTAGAGATCCAGCAGCTATCTACGAGCAGTACTTC.